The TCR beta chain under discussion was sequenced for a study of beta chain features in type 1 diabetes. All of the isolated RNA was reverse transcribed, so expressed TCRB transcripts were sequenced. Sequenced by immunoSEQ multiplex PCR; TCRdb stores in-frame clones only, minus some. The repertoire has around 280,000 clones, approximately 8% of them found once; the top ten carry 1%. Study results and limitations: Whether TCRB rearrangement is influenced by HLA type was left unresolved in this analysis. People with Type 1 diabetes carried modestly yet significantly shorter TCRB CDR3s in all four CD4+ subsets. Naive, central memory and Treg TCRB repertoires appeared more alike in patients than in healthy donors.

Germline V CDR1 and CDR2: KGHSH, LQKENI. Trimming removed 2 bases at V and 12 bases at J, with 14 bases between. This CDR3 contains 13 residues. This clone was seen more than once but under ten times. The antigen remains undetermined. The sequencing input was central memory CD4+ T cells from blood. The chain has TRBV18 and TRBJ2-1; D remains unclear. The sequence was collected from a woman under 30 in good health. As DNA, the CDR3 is TGTGCCAGCTCACCAAACTATCAGGATTGGCAGTTCTTC. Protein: CASSPNYQDWQFF.